This T cell receptor (beta chain) was documented in a study of human T cells and chemical hapten exposure (dated by TCRdb to about 2021). Background for the entire study: For sensitization, 2% DPC in acetone was applied to a roughly 2 cm by roughly 2 cm area of upper inner arm skin. Throughout the study period of roughly five months, patients also received therapeutic DPC doses to the scalp every week. Patch testing was done on the upper back using Finn chambers containing 0.01% DPC, and results were scored after 6 days according to International Contact Dermatitis Research Group standards. The mostly female patient cohort included alopecia areata with under or over 50% scalp involvement, alopecia totalis and alopecia universalis. Libraries were pooled for sequencing, and variation in per-sample TCR yields was attributed mainly to small differences in library volumes within the pool. This study followed changes in the peripheral blood TCR repertoire in vivo during primary and secondary sensitization of alopecia patients to the hapten diphenylcyclopropenone (DPC). Patient blood was sampled pre-sensitization (week 0) and at 2, 6 and about 24 weeks after DPC sensitization. For TCR sequencing, blood came from approximately 29 alopecia patients at anywhere from one to four time points (pre-sensitization, 2, 6 and 24 weeks).

In the case of this clonotype: Its antigen is currently not known. Within one base of it there is no much larger clone, and no base qualities were kept.

The receptor library was made with RACE. TCRdb records NextSeq 500 as the sequencer. During library preparation, unique molecular identifiers were attached to individual cDNA molecules so that TCRs could be counted quantitatively and reproducibly. Both TCR alpha and TCR beta chains were sequenced from each blood RNA sample. As for how the authors treated the data: The median number of TCRs per sample was around 96,000, ranging from about 23,224 to 690,600. V, J and CDR3 annotation of the TCR reads was carried out using the Decombinator software suite. For the PS versus PT1 abundance plots, all samples were subsampled to the same number of TCRs (28,000). TCRs were defined as expanded if absent before sensitization and observed at least eight times at the 2-week time point. Through fastp at Q25 and MiXCR, TCRdb rebuilt clones from the public reads, retaining in-frame beta chains. When rows share a CDR3 protein, they turn into one entry using the most common DNA and genes. The V and J calls, along with clone size, are taken from TCRdb and not from the paper's own processing. Recorded for this sample are fewer than 350,000 distinct CDR3 sequences; around 7.3% of them occurred a single time. Of the sample, about 1.2% falls within the top ten clones.

Reading the label with the study, this specimen's time point is: pre-sensitization, week 0. According to the study, the label for this sample's treatment or condition signals: therapeutic diphenylcyclopropenone sensitization with weekly scalp DPC. Blood at each patch-test visit was drawn before the patch test was applied. Patients were considered eligible if aged 18 to 70, diagnosed with alopecia and deemed suitable for DPC therapy, and patients were excluded if pregnant. Unfractionated whole blood was collected in Tempus Blood RNA tubes, and total RNA was extracted from that blood. Broad study findings and their caveats: Expanded TCRs formed significantly more large CDR3 similarity clusters than pre-sensitization or healthy control sets, consistent with antigen-driven responses. Repeated subsampling changed both the strength of the expansion versus patch-test correlation and the threshold at which the correlation became significant. The number of TCRs above 1 in 1000 frequency did not change with DPC sensitization; there was no evidence of global repertoire structure alterations. A positive correlation was found between the number of PT1 expanded TCRs and patch test score, with significance reached at thresholds 8, 16 and 32 but not 4. Because every patient had alopecia, a presumed autoimmune disease, the patients' immune response might differ from that of healthy individuals.

Taken from the germline V gene, the CDR1 and CDR2 loops are MNHEY and SVGAGI. Trimming at the junction amounts to 5 bases on V and 5 bases on J, and the germline ends lie 15 bases apart. Spanning cysteine to phenylalanine, the CDR3 consists of 14 amino acids. The CDR3 DNA has 42 bases and is translated from base 1. Sequencing used whole blood, obtained in connection with sensitization to the hapten diphenylcyclopropenone (DPC). The V gene is TRBV6-5 and the J gene is TRBJ2-5, with TRBD1 perhaps the D gene, on 6 matching bases. The clonotype comes from a young man with alopecia areata. Some clones in this sample may be carry-over from other donors' samples. The CDR3 loop reads CASSRTDWGETQYF. The sequence in DNA is TGTGCCAGCAGTAGGACAGACTGGGGGGAGACCCAGTACTTC.